The 26 T cell receptor beta chains below were found in one sample sequenced in a study of PD-L1 blockade in urothelial cancer. Libraries were prepared by immunoSEQ multiplex PCR; TCRdb keeps only in-frame clonotypes and omits some of them. The repertoire holds about 80,000 clones, with around 90% as singletons. The sequenced sample was PBMCs, obtained around atezolizumab (anti-PD-L1) treatment. The receptor set was obtained from a woman in her seventies with urothelial cancer.

DNA of the CDR3: TGTGCCTGGAGTTTAGGACAGGGGGTATCCTACGAGCAGTACTTC. Translated: CAWSLGQGVSYEQYF. The chain combines TRBV30 with TRBJ2-7; 10 bases line up with TRBD1. The CDR3 has 15 amino acids. V shed 2 bases and J 1 base; nucleotides not matched to a gene: 5. The germline V gene encodes CDR1 GTSNPN and CDR2 SVGIG (reference sequence). Complete variable domain (other parts from reference TRBV30 and TRBJ2-7): SQTIHQWPATLVQPVGSPLSLECTVEGTSNPNLYWYRQAAGRGLQLLFYSVGIGQISSEVPQNLSASRPQDRQFILSSKKLLLSDSGFYLCAWSLGQGVSYEQYFGPGTRLTVT.

The rearrangement uses TRBV4-2 and TRBJ1-5; no clear D gene. The CDR3 consists of 14 residues. Germline lookup yields CDR1 LGHNA and CDR2 YNFKEQ. V was clipped by 3 bases and J by 7 bases, with 13 bases between them. The CDR3 sequence: CASSHRAGRQPQHF. In nucleotides, the CDR3 is TGTGCCAGCAGCCACCGGGCGGGGAGACAGCCCCAGCATTTT.

The chain employs TRBV4-1 and TRBJ2-3, with TRBD2 matching over 9 bases. This CDR3 spans 18 amino acids. The germline gives CDR1 MGHRA, CDR2 YSYEKL. V shed 1 base, J shed 4 bases, and the junction held 12 bases outside the gene matches. This CDR3 reads CASSQAVLSGRTADTQYF. In DNA, the CDR3 is TGCGCCAGCAGCCAAGCTGTCCTTAGCGGGAGAACGGCAGATACGCAGTATTTT.

CDR3: CASRTSGGGQPTTDTQYF. Written as DNA, the CDR3 is TGTGCCAGCAGGACTAGCGGGGGGGGACAACCCACCACAGATACGCAGTATTTT. J is TRBJ2-3 and V is TRBV2; 14 bases fit TRBD2. The CDR3 is 18 residues long. With V trimmed by 6 bases and J by 2 bases, 10 bases remained unmatched. The germline gives CDR1 SNHLY, CDR2 FYNNEI.

V gene TRBV28 combines with J gene TRBJ2-3, with D perhaps matching TRBD1 (6 bases). The germline CDR1 and CDR2 sequences are MDHEN and SYDVKM. CDR3 length: 16 amino acids. V lost 2 bases, J lost 1 base, and 13 bases lay in between. The CDR3: CASSLSSGVGTDTQYF. The CDR3 DNA follows: TGTGCCAGCAGTTTAAGTTCAGGGGTAGGCACAGATACGCAGTATTTT.

The chain uses TRBV4-2 and TRBJ1-3, with TRBD1 matching over 9 bases. Looked up from germline, CDR1 is LGHNA and CDR2 is YNFKEQ. The CDR3 spans 13 residues. J was trimmed by 7 bases and V by 5 bases; bases with no gene match: 3. DNA for the CDR3: TGTGCCAGCAGCAGGGACAGGGACAACACCATATATTTT. Amino acid sequence: CASSRDRDNTIYF.

The rearrangement links TRBV7-8 to TRBJ1-2; no clear D. The germline gives CDR1 SGHVS, CDR2 FQNEAQ. This CDR3 region has 15 residues. The V end was cut by 1 base, the J end by 7 bases, with 16 bases between. CDR3 DNA: TGTGCCAGCAGCTTAGAACGCAGATTGGTGTCTGGCTACACCTTC. Translated, it gives CASSLERRLVSGYTF.

CDR3 loop: CASKPQGSYGYTF. For the CDR3, the DNA is TGTGCCAGTAAGCCTCAGGGATCGTATGGCTACACCTTC. The chain uses TRBV19 and TRBJ1-2, with D perhaps TRBD1 (5 bases). The CDR3 has 13 residues. The V end lost 7 bases, the J end lost 5 bases, and 14 bases lay between the germline ends. Per the germline V gene, CDR1 is LNHDA and CDR2 is SQIVND (reference sequence).

CDR3 protein: CASYDIQETQYF. In DNA form, the CDR3 reads TGTGCCAGTTACGACATCCAAGAGACCCAGTACTTC. V is TRBV7-2 and J is TRBJ2-5; D unresolved. Trimming shortened V by 9 bases and J by 1 base, and 9 bases separated the two germline ends. The CDR3 totals 12 residues. The germline V gene encodes CDR1 SGHTA and CDR2 FQGNSA.

The rearrangement links TRBV11-2 to TRBJ2-5, with a possible D match to TRBD2 (6 bases). The ends were cut back, 5 bases at V and 5 bases at J, with 21 bases in the middle. Germline assignment: CDR1 SGHAT and CDR2 FQNNGV. CDR3 length: 16 amino acids. CDR3 residues: CASSQLGGFGMETQYF. CDR3 nucleotides: TGTGCCAGCAGCCAACTCGGGGGTTTTGGGATGGAGACCCAGTACTTC.

The V gene is TRBV13, the J gene TRBJ2-3, with 7 nucleotides matching TRBD2. The CDR3 extends over 14 amino acids. V trimming: 5 bases; J trimming: 4 bases; junction bases outside the gene matches: 6. Germline V gene sequence: CDR1 PRHDT, CDR2 FYEKMQ (reference sequence). The CDR3, as DNA: TGTGCCAGCAGCCTAACTAGCGACGCAGATACGCAGTATTTT. Amino acids: CASSLTSDADTQYF.

This chain uses TRBV7-2 with TRBJ2-7; no clear D gene. V was cut by 3 bases and J by 2 bases, with 17 bases left in between. Looked up from germline, CDR1 is SGHTA and CDR2 is FQGNSA. The CDR3 sequence is 16 residues long. CDR3 protein: CASSLHYADPTYEQYF. CDR3 in DNA: TGTGCCAGCAGCTTGCATTACGCGGATCCGACCTACGAGCAGTACTTC.

This chain links TRBV27 with TRBJ2-2, with D perhaps matching TRBD2 (7 bases). Germline V gene sequence: CDR1 MNHEY, CDR2 SMNVEV (reference sequence). The CDR3 is 15 amino acids. V lost 3 bases, J lost 4 bases, and 12 bases lay in between. The CDR3, as DNA: TGTGCCAGCAGTTTGGGGGGGGCGGGCACCGGGGAGCTGTTTTTT. This codes for CASSLGGAGTGELFF.

The chain employs TRBV5-1 and TRBJ1-5, with TRBD1 matching over 10 bases. Germline CDR1 is SGHRS and CDR2 is YFSETQ. The CDR3 length is 18 residues. After removal of 0 bases from V and 0 bases from J, the junction contained 6 bases not matched to a gene. As DNA, the CDR3 is TGCGCCAGCAGCTTGGTCCCGGGACAGGGGAATAGCAATCAGCCCCAGCATTTT. Protein: CASSLVPGQGNSNQPQHF.

The rearrangement links TRBV5-1 to TRBJ2-3; D might be TRBD1 (6 bases). The CDR3 totals 14 residues. CDR1 and CDR2 from the germline V gene are SGHRS and YFSETQ. The V gene lost 2 bases and the J gene lost 1 base, with 8 bases spanning the gap. The CDR3 coding sequence is TGCGCCAGCAGCTTTGAGGGGGGCACAGATACGCAGTATTTT. This encodes CASSFEGGTDTQYF.

The J gene is TRBJ1-2, the V gene TRBV7-9; D remains ambiguous. V lost 1 base, J lost 6 bases, and 9 bases lay in between. The CDR3 consists of 13 residues. The germline V gene encodes CDR1 SEHNR and CDR2 FQNEAQ (reference sequence). The CDR3 DNA reads TGTGCCAGCAGCTTAGAGGACGGGGATGGCTACACCTTC. Encoded protein: CASSLEDGDGYTF.

V and J are TRBV29-1 and TRBJ1-1; 7 positions agree with TRBD1. CDR3 size: 12 residues. V lost 1 base and J lost 12; bases outside the gene matches: 8. Germline CDR1 is SQVTM and CDR2 is ANQGSEA. As DNA, the CDR3 is TGCAGCGTTGAAGGGACAGGCCCCGGAACTTTCTTT. Its protein product is CSVEGTGPGTFF.

The CDR3 nucleotides are TGTGCCAGCAGCGCGCGCTTTACTAGTGGTGAGACCCAGTACTTC. This encodes CASSARFTSGETQYF. V gene TRBV9 combines with J gene TRBJ2-5; tentatively, D is TRBD2 (5 bases). V shed 3 bases and J shed 5 bases, with 17 bases lying between them. This CDR3 spans 15 amino acids. Germline loops: CDR1 SGDLS, CDR2 YYNGEE. The whole variable domain, filled in from reference TRBV9 and TRBJ2-5, reads DSGVTQTPKHLITATGQRVTLRCSPRSGDLSVYWYQQSLDQGLQFLIQYYNGEERAKGNILERFSAQQFPDLHSELNLSSLELGDSALYFCASSARFTSGETQYFGPGTRLLVL.

The V call is TRBV7-9, the J call TRBJ2-7; 8 nucleotides match TRBD1. The CDR3 length is 15 residues. Germline assignment: CDR1 SEHNR and CDR2 FQNEAQ (reference sequence). J lost 2 bases, V lost 5 bases, and 8 bases had no gene match. This chain's CDR3 is CASSPRTGRAYEQYF. For the CDR3, the DNA is TGTGCCAGCAGCCCACGGACAGGGAGAGCCTACGAGCAGTACTTC.

The rearrangement joins TRBV19 to TRBJ2-5, with unresolved D. This CDR3 is 17 amino acids long. With 1 base removed from V and 1 base from J, the gap between germline ends came to 16 bases. CDR1 and CDR2 (germline): LNHDA, SQIVND (reference sequence). The CDR3 loop reads CASSIVGRFGFQETQYF. CDR3 in DNA: TGTGCCAGTAGTATAGTTGGGCGATTCGGCTTCCAAGAGACCCAGTACTTC. The complete variable domain, with remaining parts taken from reference TRBV19 and TRBJ2-5, reads DGGITQSPKYLFRKEGQNVTLSCEQNLNHDAMYWYRQDPGQGLRLIYYSQIVNDFQKGDIAEGYSVSREKKESFPLTVTSAQKNPTAFYLCASSIVGRFGFQETQYFGPGTRLLVL.

The rearrangement uses TRBV5-1 and TRBJ1-2; 8 positions match TRBD1. CDR1 and CDR2 (germline): SGHRS, YFSETQ. With 0 bases clipped from V and 8 bases from J, the junction kept 12 bases outside the gene matches. The CDR3 sequence is 16 residues long. CDR3: CASSLGFGTGQTGYTF. CDR3 DNA: TGCGCCAGCAGCTTGGGTTTTGGGACAGGCCAGACGGGCTACACCTTC.

This clone was recorded once. J is TRBJ2-7 and V is TRBV7-9, with 8 bases fitting TRBD1. Germline V gene data show CDR1 as SEHNR and CDR2 as FQNEAQ (reference sequence). V lost 0 bases to trimming and J lost 6 bases; unmatched junction nucleotides: 7. The CDR3 runs to 15 residues. CDR3 sequence (DNA): TGTGCCAGCAGCTTAGCGATGACAGGGGTGGGCGAGCAGTACTTC. It specifies CASSLAMTGVGEQYF.

There are a few counts of this clone. This chain uses TRBV11-2 with TRBJ2-5; the match to TRBD2 covers 7 bases. This CDR3 comprises 15 residues. Germline loops: CDR1 SGHAT, CDR2 FQNNGV. Germline trimming cut 2 bases from V and 5 bases from J; bases unmatched to any gene: 8. DNA for the CDR3: TGTGCCAGCAGCTTATGGGAGGGAGCGGGGGAGACCCAGTACTTC. Its translation is CASSLWEGAGETQYF.

The CDR3 loop reads CASSVTGFHEQYF. Here the CDR3 DNA reads TGTGCCAGCAGCGTGACAGGGTTCCACGAGCAGTACTTC. The V call is TRBV9, the J call TRBJ2-7; 7 positions match TRBD1. CDR3 size: 13 residues. In germline, CDR1 is SGDLS, CDR2 YYNGEE. The J segment lost 5 bases and the V segment lost 2 bases, leaving 4 bases of the junction unmatched.

The table lists this clone with a few counts. The chain recombines TRBV30 with TRBJ1-3; maybe TRBD1 (5 bases). Germline values: CDR1 GTSNPN, CDR2 SVGIG (reference sequence). V lost 1 base and J lost 0, with 13 bases in between. The CDR3 length is 16 residues. Here the CDR3 reads CAWSGGGGSSGNTIYF. The CDR3 DNA is TGTGCCTGGAGTGGGGGCGGCGGAAGCTCTGGAAACACCATATATTTT.

The rearrangement links TRBV19 to TRBJ1-5, with D possibly being TRBD1 (5 bases). The germline V and J ends were trimmed by 3 bases and 3 bases, with 12 bases remaining between them. Per germline, CDR1 LNHDA and CDR2 SQIVND (reference sequence). This CDR3 is built from 15 residues. The CDR3 bases are TGTGCCAGTAGTATCTTATCAGGGCACAATCAGCCCCAGCATTTT. Its translation is CASSILSGHNQPQHF.